A selection of T cell receptor beta chains follows, all from one sample in a study of post-analysis software for immune sequencing data. TCRdb recomputed calls from the PCR reads with MiXCR, one row per CDR3 protein. In the table there are roughly 870,000 distinct CDR3 sequences, around 50% of which are singletons. Sequenced material: blood. These receptors were taken from a girl under 18 with multiple sclerosis. CDR3s include the opening cysteine and the closing phenylalanine or tryptophan. Fields, in order: J gene, V gene, D gene, clone size, CDR3 DNA, CDR3 protein. A D gene is named only where the DNA matches it firmly. Rows give clone size only sometimes, using once, few, many, or a class for an expanded clone.

j_gene: TRBJ2-7
v_gene: TRBV12-3/TRBV12-4
d_gene: TRBD2
abundance: -
CDR3nt: TGTGCCAGCAGTCACAAGGGACTAGCCACCTACGAGCAGTACTTC
CDR3aa: CASSHKGLATYEQYF

j_gene: TRBJ2-5
v_gene: TRBV7-3
d_gene: TRBD1
abundance: -
CDR3nt: TGTGCCAGCAGCTTAATTGGGACAGGGCTCCAAGAGACCCAGTACTTC
CDR3aa: CASSLIGTGLQETQYF

j_gene: TRBJ2-5
v_gene: TRBV3-1
d_gene: TRBD2
abundance: few
CDR3nt: TGTGCCAGCAGCCAAGGGCTAGCGGGAGGCCAAGAGACCCAGTACTTC
CDR3aa: CASSQGLAGGQETQYF

j_gene: TRBJ2-2
v_gene: TRBV6-5
d_gene: -
abundance: -
CDR3nt: TGTGCCAGCAGTTACGCCTCAACTCCCAACACCGGGGAGCTGTTTTTT
CDR3aa: CASSYASTPNTGELFF

j_gene: TRBJ2-1
v_gene: TRBV20-1
d_gene: TRBD2
abundance: few
CDR3nt: TGCAGTGCTTCCTATAGCGGGGCTTACAATGAGCAGTTCTTC
CDR3aa: CSASYSGAYNEQFF

j_gene: TRBJ2-5
v_gene: TRBV12-3/TRBV12-4
d_gene: TRBD1
abundance: -
CDR3nt: TGTGCCAGCAGTTTACTTCCGACAGGGGCGATTCAGACCCAGTACTTC
CDR3aa: CASSLLPTGAIQTQYF

j_gene: TRBJ1-4
v_gene: TRBV20-1
d_gene: TRBD1
abundance: few
CDR3nt: TGCAGTGCTAGGGGGAGGGGGACAGGGAATGAAAAACTGTTTTTT
CDR3aa: CSARGRGTGNEKLFF

j_gene: TRBJ1-4
v_gene: TRBV10-3
d_gene: TRBD1
abundance: few
CDR3nt: TGTGCCATCAGCGGGGACAGCCCAACTAATGAAAAACTGTTTTTT
CDR3aa: CAISGDSPTNEKLFF

j_gene: TRBJ2-3
v_gene: TRBV18
d_gene: TRBD2
abundance: few
CDR3nt: TGTGCCAGCTCACCACTAACGACTAGCGTCACAGATACGCAGTATTTT
CDR3aa: CASSPLTTSVTDTQYF

j_gene: TRBJ2-1
v_gene: TRBV10-1
d_gene: -
abundance: -
CDR3nt: TGCGCCAGCAGTGAGTGGGGGCAGGAGGCCAATGAGCAGTTCTTC
CDR3aa: CASSEWGQEANEQFF

j_gene: TRBJ2-3
v_gene: TRBV20-1
d_gene: -
abundance: -
CDR3nt: TGCAGTGGGACAGACACAGATACGCAGTATTTT
CDR3aa: CSGTDTDTQYF

j_gene: TRBJ2-7
v_gene: TRBV24-1
d_gene: -
abundance: -
CDR3nt: TGTGCCACCAGTGGCGCAGGGGGGAATGAGCAGTACTTC
CDR3aa: CATSGAGGNEQYF

j_gene: TRBJ1-2
v_gene: TRBV27
d_gene: TRBD1
abundance: -
CDR3nt: TGTGCCAGCAGTTCCTTCACCCGGACAGGAACGACGACCACTTCTTGGCGACGTGGCTACACCTTC
CDR3aa: CASSSFTRTGTTTTSWRRGYTF

j_gene: TRBJ1-4
v_gene: TRBV5-1
d_gene: TRBD1
abundance: -
CDR3nt: TGCGCCAGCAGCTTGTCCCGGGACAGGGACCAACTGTTTTTT
CDR3aa: CASSLSRDRDQLFF

j_gene: TRBJ2-3
v_gene: TRBV5-1
d_gene: -
abundance: -
CDR3nt: TGCGCCAGCAGCTTGGACGGTAAAGTGGGAGATACGCAGTATTTT
CDR3aa: CASSLDGKVGDTQYF

j_gene: TRBJ2-5
v_gene: TRBV20-1
d_gene: -
abundance: -
CDR3nt: TGCAGTGCTAGAGATTATAAGCGGGCGGGTGAGACCCAGTACTTC
CDR3aa: CSARDYKRAGETQYF

j_gene: TRBJ2-7
v_gene: TRBV2
d_gene: -
abundance: -
CDR3nt: TGTGCCAGCAAAGAGACCCCTAACCCCTACGAGCAGTACTTC
CDR3aa: CASKETPNPYEQYF

j_gene: TRBJ2-6
v_gene: TRBV29-1
d_gene: TRBD1
abundance: -
CDR3nt: TGCAGCGTTGATCAGGGGGCCGGGGCCAACGTCCTGACTTTC
CDR3aa: CSVDQGAGANVLTF

j_gene: TRBJ2-1
v_gene: TRBV5-6
d_gene: TRBD2
abundance: few
CDR3nt: TGTGCCAGCAGCAAGCTACGCCGGACTAGCGGGAGTGAACATGAGCAGTTCTTC
CDR3aa: CASSKLRRTSGSEHEQFF

j_gene: TRBJ1-5
v_gene: TRBV12-3/TRBV12-4
d_gene: -
abundance: -
CDR3nt: TGTGCCAGCAGTTTGAGCAGGGATGGTAGCAATCAGCCCCAGCATTTT
CDR3aa: CASSLSRDGSNQPQHF

j_gene: TRBJ1-1
v_gene: TRBV29-1
d_gene: TRBD1
abundance: -
CDR3nt: TGCAGCGCTCCGGGACAGGGGATTGCTTTCTTT
CDR3aa: CSAPGQGIAFF

j_gene: TRBJ2-5
v_gene: TRBV14
d_gene: -
abundance: -
CDR3nt: TGTGCCAGCAGCCAAGTGATGGGGGGAGAGACCCAGTACTTC
CDR3aa: CASSQVMGGETQYF

j_gene: TRBJ2-7
v_gene: TRBV6-5
d_gene: -
abundance: -
CDR3nt: TGTGCCAGCAGTGAGACAGGTCGACTCTCCTACGAGCAGTACTTC
CDR3aa: CASSETGRLSYEQYF

j_gene: TRBJ2-5
v_gene: TRBV7-2
d_gene: -
abundance: -
CDR3nt: TGTGCCAGCAGGGTAGGGAGTTGGGAGACCCAGTACTTC
CDR3aa: CASRVGSWETQYF

j_gene: TRBJ2-7
v_gene: TRBV7-9
d_gene: TRBD2
abundance: few
CDR3nt: TGTGCCAGCAGCTTATATTCCGCGGGAGGTAACGAGCAGTACTTC
CDR3aa: CASSLYSAGGNEQYF

j_gene: TRBJ2-5
v_gene: TRBV4-1
d_gene: TRBD1
abundance: -
CDR3nt: TGCGCCAGCAGCCAAAGGGGGCAGGGGGAAAGTCAAGAGACCCAGTACTTC
CDR3aa: CASSQRGQGESQETQYF

j_gene: TRBJ2-5
v_gene: TRBV25-1
d_gene: -
abundance: few
CDR3nt: TGTGCCAGCAGTGACCAGTTCGACAATGGCGAGACCCAGTACTTC
CDR3aa: CASSDQFDNGETQYF

j_gene: TRBJ2-1
v_gene: TRBV5-1
d_gene: -
abundance: -
CDR3nt: TGCGCCAGCAGCTTGTCCGGCTCCAAAGAGCAGTTCTTC
CDR3aa: CASSLSGSKEQFF

j_gene: TRBJ1-1
v_gene: TRBV29-1
d_gene: -
abundance: few
CDR3nt: TGCAGCGTGAGGGGTCGAGGCACTGAAGCTTTCTTT
CDR3aa: CSVRGRGTEAFF

j_gene: TRBJ1-4
v_gene: TRBV4-1
d_gene: -
abundance: few
CDR3nt: TGCGCCAGCAGCCAAGAGAGAGGGGGTGGCTCGAGCGAAAAACTGTTTTTT
CDR3aa: CASSQERGGGSSEKLFF

j_gene: TRBJ2-6
v_gene: TRBV10-3
d_gene: -
abundance: few
CDR3nt: TGTGCCATCAGTGAGTCTAGGGTGCGGGGACAGGGGGCCAACGTCCTGACTTTC
CDR3aa: CAISESRVRGQGANVLTF

j_gene: TRBJ1-6
v_gene: TRBV5-1
d_gene: TRBD1
abundance: -
CDR3nt: TGCGCCAGCAGCGCAATCGGGACAGGGAATAATTCACCCCTCCACTTT
CDR3aa: CASSAIGTGNNSPLHF

j_gene: TRBJ2-7
v_gene: TRBV7-7
d_gene: TRBD1
abundance: few
CDR3nt: TGTGCCAGCAGCCCGTCGGGACAGTTTGCCTACGAGCAGTACTTC
CDR3aa: CASSPSGQFAYEQYF

j_gene: TRBJ2-7
v_gene: TRBV14
d_gene: TRBD2
abundance: -
CDR3nt: TGTGCCAGCAGCCAAGACATGAAGGGACTAGCGGTTTACGAGCAGTACTTC
CDR3aa: CASSQDMKGLAVYEQYF

j_gene: TRBJ2-7
v_gene: TRBV27
d_gene: -
abundance: -
CDR3nt: TGTGCCAGCAGTTTTGGCATGTCGGGGGTAGCCTACGAGCAGTACTTC
CDR3aa: CASSFGMSGVAYEQYF

j_gene: TRBJ2-7
v_gene: TRBV5-1
d_gene: -
abundance: -
CDR3nt: TGCGCCAGCAGCCCGACGATTTCCTACGAGCAGTACTTC
CDR3aa: CASSPTISYEQYF

j_gene: TRBJ2-7
v_gene: TRBV29-1
d_gene: TRBD1
abundance: -
CDR3nt: TGCAGCGTTGAGATCCGGGACAGGGAAACCTACGAGCAGTACTTC
CDR3aa: CSVEIRDRETYEQYF

j_gene: TRBJ1-4
v_gene: TRBV7-2
d_gene: -
abundance: few
CDR3nt: TGTGCCAGCAGCCCCTCTGGGAGGGAAAAACTGTTTTTT
CDR3aa: CASSPSGREKLFF

j_gene: TRBJ2-1
v_gene: TRBV6-5
d_gene: TRBD2
abundance: -
CDR3nt: TGTGCCAGCAGTTCCACCCGGACTAGCGGGGTCTACAATGAGCAGTTCTTC
CDR3aa: CASSSTRTSGVYNEQFF

j_gene: TRBJ2-5
v_gene: TRBV7-3
d_gene: -
abundance: -
CDR3nt: TGTGCCAGCAGCTCCTCCGCTCTGGGGACCCAGTACTTC
CDR3aa: CASSSSALGTQYF

j_gene: TRBJ2-1
v_gene: TRBV2
d_gene: -
abundance: -
CDR3nt: TGTGCCAGCAGTGAGGGTTCCTACTACGAGCAGTTCTTC
CDR3aa: CASSEGSYYEQFF

j_gene: TRBJ2-7
v_gene: TRBV15
d_gene: -
abundance: -
CDR3nt: TGTGCCACCAGAGGCGGACCGCCAGCCTACGAGCAGTACTTC
CDR3aa: CATRGGPPAYEQYF

j_gene: TRBJ2-3
v_gene: TRBV2
d_gene: TRBD1
abundance: few
CDR3nt: TGTGCCGTCTCCGGGGACAGAGGCACAGATACGCAGTATTTT
CDR3aa: CAVSGDRGTDTQYF

j_gene: TRBJ1-2
v_gene: TRBV27
d_gene: -
abundance: -
CDR3nt: TGTGCCAGCAGATTGAGGGAGCAGGGTGGCTACACCTTC
CDR3aa: CASRLREQGGYTF

j_gene: TRBJ2-1
v_gene: TRBV28
d_gene: -
abundance: -
CDR3nt: TGTGCCAGCAGTTTATTCCACCGACAGAGCTCCTACAATGAGCAGTTCTTC
CDR3aa: CASSLFHRQSSYNEQFF

j_gene: TRBJ1-2
v_gene: TRBV7-2
d_gene: -
abundance: -
CDR3nt: TGTGCCAGCAGCTTAGGGGCGGACTATGGCTACACCTTC
CDR3aa: CASSLGADYGYTF

j_gene: TRBJ2-1
v_gene: TRBV9
d_gene: TRBD2
abundance: -
CDR3nt: TGTGCCAGCAGCGTAGCTGGGGGGGAGTCCAATGAGCAGTTCTTC
CDR3aa: CASSVAGGESNEQFF

j_gene: TRBJ2-5
v_gene: TRBV29-1
d_gene: TRBD2
abundance: few
CDR3nt: TGCAGCGTGGCCCCTCCTTCTAGCGGGGGGGAGACCCAGTACTTC
CDR3aa: CSVAPPSSGGETQYF

j_gene: TRBJ1-2
v_gene: TRBV29-1
d_gene: -
abundance: -
CDR3nt: TGCAGCGTGCTTACACCTGCTGAGGGCAGAAGGGGCTACACCTTC
CDR3aa: CSVLTPAEGRRGYTF

j_gene: TRBJ2-4
v_gene: TRBV5-5
d_gene: TRBD2
abundance: -
CDR3nt: TGTGCCAGCAGCTTGCGAGACTTGGCGGGAGCCCTCTTAGCCAAAAACATTCAGTACTTC
CDR3aa: CASSLRDLAGALLAKNIQYF

j_gene: TRBJ1-1
v_gene: TRBV5-1
d_gene: TRBD1
abundance: -
CDR3nt: TGCGCCAGCAGCTTGTCTATTCTTGACAGGGGTTCCACTGAAGCTTTCTTT
CDR3aa: CASSLSILDRGSTEAFF

j_gene: TRBJ2-5
v_gene: TRBV12-3/TRBV12-4
d_gene: -
abundance: -
CDR3nt: TGTGCCAGCAGTCCGCGGTGGGAGGCCCACCAGAAGACCCAGTACTTC
CDR3aa: CASSPRWEAHQKTQYF

j_gene: TRBJ2-7
v_gene: TRBV14
d_gene: TRBD1
abundance: -
CDR3nt: TGTGCCAGCAGCCGCCGACAGGGTCAGTACGAGCAGTACTTC
CDR3aa: CASSRRQGQYEQYF

j_gene: TRBJ2-7
v_gene: TRBV3-1
d_gene: TRBD2
abundance: once
CDR3nt: TGTGCCAGCAGCCGCGGACTAGCGGGAGGGACCTACGAGCAGTACTTC
CDR3aa: CASSRGLAGGTYEQYF

j_gene: TRBJ2-3
v_gene: TRBV20-1
d_gene: -
abundance: -
CDR3nt: TGCAGTGCTAGAGATCCCTTATGGTCCGGCTCGAACCCCTTGGGGGATACGCAGTATTTT
CDR3aa: CSARDPLWSGSNPLGDTQYF